The source of this T cell receptor beta chain is a study of T-cell memory formation after mild COVID-19. Study information: Clustering of TCRs was largely donor specific. Study-wide results and limits: Memory sampled before infection contained some responding clones, suggesting cross-reactive memory joined.

Remarks on this clonotype: Its antigen remains unidentified.

V lost 6 bases and J lost 1; bases outside the gene matches: 6. Germline CDR1 and CDR2: MNHEY and SVGEGT. CDR3 size: 16 residues. In TCRdb, the 5' RACE reads were re-called with MiXCR into one record per CDR3 protein. The sample has about 270,000 distinct CDR3 sequences; 16% are singletons. The TCR sequence derives from a man aged 18 to 30 who had mild COVID-19 (a few samples of this study predate the infection). Cell type and time point are not known. Sample: PBMCs or a T cell subset sorted from them (not recorded which). The rearrangement uses TRBV6-2 or TRBV6-3 and TRBJ2-2, with 9 nucleotides matching TRBD2. CDR3: CASRDWTSENTGELFF. CDR3 nucleotide sequence: TGTGCCAGCAGAGACTGGACTAGCGAGAACACCGGGGAGCTGTTTTTT.